What follows is one TCR beta chain and its context. Negative isolation yielded CD4+ and CD8+ T cells, and FACS enriched TEMRA cells. The germline gives CDR1 SNHLY, CDR2 FYNNEI. Trimming pared 6 bases from V and 3 bases from J, leaving 11 bases between. This CDR3 comprises 13 residues. This entry is derived from a study of CD8 T cells in Susac syndrome. Whole-study context: The sequenced Susac syndrome patients included about six who had clinically active disease and eight who were in remission. Susac syndrome patients were untreated, on corticosteroids with some adding intravenous immunoglobulin, or on intravenous immunoglobulin only.

With random hexamers, reverse transcription was performed on 0.5 to 1 ug of RNA. An immunoSEQ multiplex PCR amplified TCR beta CDR3 over 54 Vbeta and 13 Jbeta. TCRdb ran MiXCR on the immunoSEQ multiplex PCR reads and lists one entry per CDR3 protein. Of 95,000 to 150,000 distinct CDR3 sequences listed, roughly 94% are singletons. This receptor was taken from a human donor with Susac syndrome. This chain connects TRBV2 to TRBJ2-5, with D tentatively TRBD2 (6 bases). The sample consisted of CD8+ T cells from PBMCs. DNA of the CDR3: TGTGCCAGCAGCACGGGACTCGAAGAGACCCAGTACTTC. It is translated as CASSTGLEETQYF.